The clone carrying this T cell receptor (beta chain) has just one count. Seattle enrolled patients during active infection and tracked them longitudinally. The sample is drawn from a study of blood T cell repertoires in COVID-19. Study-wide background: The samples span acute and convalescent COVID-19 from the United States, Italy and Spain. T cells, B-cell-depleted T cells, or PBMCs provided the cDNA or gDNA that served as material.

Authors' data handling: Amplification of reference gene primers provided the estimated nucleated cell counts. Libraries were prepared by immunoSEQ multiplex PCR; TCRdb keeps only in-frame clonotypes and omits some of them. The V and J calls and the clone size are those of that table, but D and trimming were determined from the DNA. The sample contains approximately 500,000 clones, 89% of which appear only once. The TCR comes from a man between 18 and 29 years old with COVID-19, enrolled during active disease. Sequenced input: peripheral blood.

Here the CDR3 DNA reads TGTGCCAGTAGCGAAGTGACAGCTGGGGCCAACGTCCTGACTTTC. Amino acid sequence: CASSEVTAGANVLTF. The V and J genes are TRBV19 and TRBJ2-6; D might be TRBD1 (5 bases). Per the germline V gene, CDR1 is LNHDA and CDR2 is SQIVND (reference sequence). The germline V and J ends were trimmed by 6 bases and 2 bases, with 11 bases remaining between them. The CDR3 sequence is 15 residues long.